This TCR beta chain was identified during a study of shared clonotypes between healthy human individuals. The authors ran the assay at deep level. Per the original data handling: Filtering differed, since immunoSEQ gave only junction sequences and no quality scores. Generated by immunoSEQ multiplex PCR, the TCRdb table keeps only in-frame clones and is missing some. From that table come the V and J calls and clone size; the DNA was used to work out D and trimming. The top ten clones hold roughly 13% of a sample with 470,000 or so clones, 65% to 85% of them seen once. The CDR3 sequence is 11 residues long. V lost 4 bases to trimming and J lost 2 bases, with 3 bases between them. Germline CDR1 MGHRA, CDR2 YSYEKL.

The rearrangement uses TRBV4-1 and TRBJ2-7, with D unclear. This sequence originates from a woman aged 40 to 49 in good health. Some clones in this sample may be carry-over from other donors' samples. Sequencing was done on a sample of PBMCs. The CDR3 bases are TGCGCCAGCAGCCGGGCCTACGAGCAGTACTTC. Protein sequence: CASSRAYEQYF.